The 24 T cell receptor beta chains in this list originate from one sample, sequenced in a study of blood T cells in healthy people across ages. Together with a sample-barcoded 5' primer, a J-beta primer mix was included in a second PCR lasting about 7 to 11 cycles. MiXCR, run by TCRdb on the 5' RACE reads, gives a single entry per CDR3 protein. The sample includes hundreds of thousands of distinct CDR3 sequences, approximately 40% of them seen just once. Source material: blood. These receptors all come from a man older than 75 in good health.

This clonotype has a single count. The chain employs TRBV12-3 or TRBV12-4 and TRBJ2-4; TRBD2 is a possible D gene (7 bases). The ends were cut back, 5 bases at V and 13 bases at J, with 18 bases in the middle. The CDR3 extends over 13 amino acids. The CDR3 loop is CASSVGGRYVQYF. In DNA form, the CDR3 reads TGTGCCAGCAGTGTCGGGGGGCGTTACGTGCAGTACTTC.

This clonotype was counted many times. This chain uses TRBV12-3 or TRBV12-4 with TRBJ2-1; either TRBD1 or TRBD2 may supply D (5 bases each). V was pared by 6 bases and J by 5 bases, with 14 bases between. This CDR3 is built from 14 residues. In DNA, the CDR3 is TGTGCCAGCAGGCTGGGACCCACCAACAATGAGCAGTTCTTC. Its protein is CASRLGPTNNEQFF.

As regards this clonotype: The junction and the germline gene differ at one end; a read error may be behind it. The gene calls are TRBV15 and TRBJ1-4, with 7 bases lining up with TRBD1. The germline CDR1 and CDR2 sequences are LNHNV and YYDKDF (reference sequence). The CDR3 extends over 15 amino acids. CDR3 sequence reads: CATSSRRQGREKLFF. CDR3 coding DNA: TGTGCCACCAGCAGCCGCCGACAGGGAAGGGAAAAGCTGTTTTTT.

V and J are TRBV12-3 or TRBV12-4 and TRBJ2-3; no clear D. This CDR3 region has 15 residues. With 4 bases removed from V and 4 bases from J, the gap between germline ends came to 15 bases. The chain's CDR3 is CASSYRDGIADTQYF. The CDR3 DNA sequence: TGTGCCAGCAGTTATCGAGATGGGATAGCAGATACGCAGTATTTT.

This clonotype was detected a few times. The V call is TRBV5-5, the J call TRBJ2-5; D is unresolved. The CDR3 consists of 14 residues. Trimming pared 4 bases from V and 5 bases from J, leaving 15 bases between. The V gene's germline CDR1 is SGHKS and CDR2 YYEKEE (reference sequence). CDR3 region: CASSPDGVWETQYF. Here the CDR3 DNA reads TGTGCCAGCAGCCCTGATGGGGTGTGGGAGACCCAGTACTTC. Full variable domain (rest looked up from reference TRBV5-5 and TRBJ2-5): DAGVTQSPTHLIKTRGQQVTLRCSPISGHKSVSWYQQVLGQGPQFIFQYYEKEERGRGNFPDRFSARQFPNYSSELNVNALLLGDSALYLCASSPDGVWETQYFGPGTRLLVL.

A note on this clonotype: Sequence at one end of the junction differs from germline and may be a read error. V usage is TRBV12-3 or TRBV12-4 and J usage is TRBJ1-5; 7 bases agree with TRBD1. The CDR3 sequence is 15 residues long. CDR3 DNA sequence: TGCGCCAGCAGAATACGGGACAGTAGCAATCAGCCCCAGCATTTT. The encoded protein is CASRIRDSSNQPQHF.

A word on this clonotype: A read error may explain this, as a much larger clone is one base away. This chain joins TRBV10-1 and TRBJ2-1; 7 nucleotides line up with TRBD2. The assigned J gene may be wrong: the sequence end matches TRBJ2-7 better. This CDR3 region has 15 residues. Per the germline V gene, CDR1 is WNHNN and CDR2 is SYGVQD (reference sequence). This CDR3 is CASSERGGNYNEQYF. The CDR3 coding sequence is TGCGCCAGCAGTGAGCGCGGGGGAAACTACAATGAGCAGTACTTC.

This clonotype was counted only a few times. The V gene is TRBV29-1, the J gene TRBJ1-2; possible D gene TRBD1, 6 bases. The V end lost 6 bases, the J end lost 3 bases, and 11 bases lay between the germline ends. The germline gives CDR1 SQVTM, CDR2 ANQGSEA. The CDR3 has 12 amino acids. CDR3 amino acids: CSVQKGDYGYTF. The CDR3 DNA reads TGCAGCGTACAAAAGGGGGACTATGGCTACACCTTC.

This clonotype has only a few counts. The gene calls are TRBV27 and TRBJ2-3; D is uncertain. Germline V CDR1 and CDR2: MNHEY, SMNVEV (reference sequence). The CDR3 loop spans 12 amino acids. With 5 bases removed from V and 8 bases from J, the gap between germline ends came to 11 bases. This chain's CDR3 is CASSPQTGTQYF. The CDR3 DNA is TGTGCCAGCAGTCCCCAGACTGGTACGCAGTATTTT.

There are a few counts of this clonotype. The CDR3 DNA reads TGCAGTGCTAGCGGAGGGGGCGACCGCTACGAGCAGTACTTC. It codes for CSASGGGDRYEQYF. V usage is TRBV20-1 and J usage is TRBJ2-7; tentatively, D is TRBD1 (7 bases). This CDR3 is 14 amino acids long. Germline V gene lookup returns CDR1 DFQATT and CDR2 SNEGSKA (reference sequence). With 3 bases removed from V and 3 bases from J, the gap between germline ends came to 15 bases.

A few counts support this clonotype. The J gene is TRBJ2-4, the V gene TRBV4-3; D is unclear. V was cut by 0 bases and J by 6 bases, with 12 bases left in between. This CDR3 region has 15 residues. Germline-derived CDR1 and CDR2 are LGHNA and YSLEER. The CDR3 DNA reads TGCGCCAGCAGCCAAGATGTGGCTAATCCAAACATTCAGTACTTC. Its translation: CASSQDVANPNIQYF.

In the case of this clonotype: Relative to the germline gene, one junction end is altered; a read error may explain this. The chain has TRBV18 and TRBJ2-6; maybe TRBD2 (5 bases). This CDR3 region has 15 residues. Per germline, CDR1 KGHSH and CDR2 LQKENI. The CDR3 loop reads CAGSPEGSGANVLTF. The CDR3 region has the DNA TGTGCCGGCTCACCAGAGGGTTCAGGGGCCAACGTCCTGACTTTC.

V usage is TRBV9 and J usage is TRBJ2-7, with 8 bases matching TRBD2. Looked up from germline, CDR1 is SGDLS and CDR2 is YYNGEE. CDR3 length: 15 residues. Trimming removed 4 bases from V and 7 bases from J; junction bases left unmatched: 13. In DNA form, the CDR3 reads TGTGCCAGCAGCCCCAATTGGGCGGGGGGACCGGAGCAGTACTTC. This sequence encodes CASSPNWAGGPEQYF.

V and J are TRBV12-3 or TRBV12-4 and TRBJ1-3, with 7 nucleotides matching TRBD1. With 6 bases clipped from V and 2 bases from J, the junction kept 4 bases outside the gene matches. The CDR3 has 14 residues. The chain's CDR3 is CASRRQGPGNTIYF. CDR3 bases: TGTGCCAGCAGACGACAGGGTCCTGGAAACACCATATATTTT.

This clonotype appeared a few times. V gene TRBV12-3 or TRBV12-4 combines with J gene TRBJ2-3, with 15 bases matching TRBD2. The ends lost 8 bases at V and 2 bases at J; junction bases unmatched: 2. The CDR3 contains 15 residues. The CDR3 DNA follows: TGTGCCAGCGGGACTAGCGGGGGGACCACAGATACGCAGTATTTT. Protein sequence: CASGTSGGTTDTQYF.

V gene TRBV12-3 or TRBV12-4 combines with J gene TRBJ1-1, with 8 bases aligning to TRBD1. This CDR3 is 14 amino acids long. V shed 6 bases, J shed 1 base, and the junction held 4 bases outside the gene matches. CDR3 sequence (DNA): TGTGCCAGCAGCAGGGGGCCAAGGAACACTGAAGCTTTCTTT. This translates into CASSRGPRNTEAFF.

The CDR3 DNA reads as TGCAGTGCTCCCCCCACATACAGTTTAGCCAATGAGCAGTACTTC. Translation: CSAPPTYSLANEQYF. V gene TRBV20-1 combines with J gene TRBJ2-5; D is undetermined. The V gene's germline CDR1 is DFQATT and CDR2 SNEGSKA (reference sequence). V was clipped by 5 bases and J by 11 bases, with 27 bases between them. The CDR3 is made up of 15 amino acids.

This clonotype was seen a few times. CDR3 region: CSARDPWQNTDTQYF. The DNA of the CDR3 is TGCAGTGCTAGAGATCCCTGGCAGAATACAGATACGCAGTATTTT. This chain uses TRBV20-1 with TRBJ2-3; D call uncertain. CDR3 length equals 15 residues. Germline CDR1 is DFQATT and CDR2 is SNEGSKA (reference sequence). Trimming left V 0 bases short and J 3 bases short, with 13 bases between.

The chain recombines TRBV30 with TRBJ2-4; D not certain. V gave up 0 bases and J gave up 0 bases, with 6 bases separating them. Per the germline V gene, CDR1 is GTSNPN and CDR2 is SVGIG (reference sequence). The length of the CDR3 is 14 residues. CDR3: CAWSVALAKNIQYF. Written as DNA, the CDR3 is TGTGCCTGGAGTGTCGCTCTAGCCAAAAACATTCAGTACTTC.

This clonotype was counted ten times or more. The CDR3 DNA follows: TGTGCCAGCAGCCAAGACGTGAGCGGGGGGGCTTGTGAGCAGTTCTTC. It is translated as CASSQDVSGGACEQFF. This sequence joins TRBV7-2 and TRBJ2-1, with 10 bases lining up with TRBD2. This CDR3 has 16 amino acids. Per the germline V gene, CDR1 is SGHTA and CDR2 is FQGNSA. The trim removed 5 bases at V and 9 bases at J, leaving 13 bases unmatched.

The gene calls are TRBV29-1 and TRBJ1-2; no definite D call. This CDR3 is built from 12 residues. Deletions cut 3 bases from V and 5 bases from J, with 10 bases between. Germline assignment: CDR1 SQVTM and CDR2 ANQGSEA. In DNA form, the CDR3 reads TGCAGCGTTGACCTTTCATGGTATGGCTACACCTTC. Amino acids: CSVDLSWYGYTF.

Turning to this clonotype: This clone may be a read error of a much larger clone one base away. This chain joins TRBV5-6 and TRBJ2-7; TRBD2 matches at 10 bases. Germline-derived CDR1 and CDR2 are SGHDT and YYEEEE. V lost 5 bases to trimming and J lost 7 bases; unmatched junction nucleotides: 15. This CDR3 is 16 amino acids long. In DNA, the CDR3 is TGTGCCAGCAGACTACCACCTAGCGGGAGCGACAATGAGCAGTACTTC. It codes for CASRLPPSGSDNEQYF.

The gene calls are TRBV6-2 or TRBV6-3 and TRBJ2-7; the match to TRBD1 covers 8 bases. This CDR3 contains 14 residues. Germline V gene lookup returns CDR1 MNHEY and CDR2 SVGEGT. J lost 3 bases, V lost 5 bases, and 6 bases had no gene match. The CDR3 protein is CASSATGTGYEQYF. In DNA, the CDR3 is TGTGCCAGCAGTGCCACCGGGACAGGCTACGAGCAGTACTTC.

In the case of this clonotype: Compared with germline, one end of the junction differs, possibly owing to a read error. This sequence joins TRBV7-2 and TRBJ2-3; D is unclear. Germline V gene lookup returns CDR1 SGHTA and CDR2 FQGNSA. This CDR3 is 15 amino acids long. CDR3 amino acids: CASSLALAATDTRYF. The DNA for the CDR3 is TGTGCCAGCAGCTTAGCTCTTGCGGCCACAGATACGCGGTATTTT.